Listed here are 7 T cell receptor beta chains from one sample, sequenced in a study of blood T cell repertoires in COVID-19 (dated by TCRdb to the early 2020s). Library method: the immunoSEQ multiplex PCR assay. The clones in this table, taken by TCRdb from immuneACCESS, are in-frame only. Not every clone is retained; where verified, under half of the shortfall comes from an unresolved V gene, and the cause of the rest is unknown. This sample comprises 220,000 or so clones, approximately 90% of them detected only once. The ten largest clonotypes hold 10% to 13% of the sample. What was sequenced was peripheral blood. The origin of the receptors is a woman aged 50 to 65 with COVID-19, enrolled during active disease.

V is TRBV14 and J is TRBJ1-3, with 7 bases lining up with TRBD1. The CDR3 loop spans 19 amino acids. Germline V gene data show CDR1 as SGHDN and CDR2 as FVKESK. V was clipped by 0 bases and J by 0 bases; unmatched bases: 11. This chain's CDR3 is CASSQDGGTAPYSGNTIYF. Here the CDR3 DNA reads TGTGCCAGCAGCCAAGATGGAGGGACAGCCCCCTACTCTGGAAACACCATATATTTT.

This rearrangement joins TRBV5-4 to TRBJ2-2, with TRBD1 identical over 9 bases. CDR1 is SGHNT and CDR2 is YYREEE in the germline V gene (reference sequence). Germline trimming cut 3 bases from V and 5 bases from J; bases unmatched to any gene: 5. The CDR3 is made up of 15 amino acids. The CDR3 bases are TGTGCCAGCAGCTGGGGACAGGGCGGAACCGGGGAGCTGTTTTTT. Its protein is CASSWGQGGTGELFF.

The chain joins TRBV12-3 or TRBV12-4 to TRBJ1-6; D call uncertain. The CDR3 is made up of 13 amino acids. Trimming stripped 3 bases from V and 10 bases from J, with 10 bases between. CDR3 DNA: TGTGCCAGCAGTTTGAGGCTGGAGTCACCCCTCCACTTT. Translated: CASSLRLESPLHF.

CDR3 nucleotides: TGTGCCATCTCGACCGGGGGTTACTATGGCTACACCTTC. Residues: CAISTGGYYGYTF. The chain employs TRBV7-9 and TRBJ1-2; TRBD1 might be the D (5 bases). V was clipped by 10 bases and J by 3 bases, with 15 bases between them. The germline gives CDR1 SEHNR, CDR2 FQNEAQ (reference sequence). The CDR3 has 13 residues.

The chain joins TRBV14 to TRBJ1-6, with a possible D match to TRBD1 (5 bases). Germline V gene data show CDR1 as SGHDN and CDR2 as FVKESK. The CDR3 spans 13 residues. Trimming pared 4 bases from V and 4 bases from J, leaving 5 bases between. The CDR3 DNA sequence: TGTGCCAGCAGCCCAGGGTATAATTCACCCCTCCACTTT. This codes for CASSPGYNSPLHF.

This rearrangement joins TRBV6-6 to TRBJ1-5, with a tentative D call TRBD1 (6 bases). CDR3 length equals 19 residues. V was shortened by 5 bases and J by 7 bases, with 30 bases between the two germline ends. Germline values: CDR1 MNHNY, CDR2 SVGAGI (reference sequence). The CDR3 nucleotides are TGTGCCAGCAGTCTTCGACCAGGGGAAAGTAATTATGTGACACAGCCCCAGCATTTT. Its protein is CASSLRPGESNYVTQPQHF.

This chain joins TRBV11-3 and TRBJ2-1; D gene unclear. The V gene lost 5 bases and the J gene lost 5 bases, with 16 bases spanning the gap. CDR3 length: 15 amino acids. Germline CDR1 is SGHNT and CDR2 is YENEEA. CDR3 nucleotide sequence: TGTGCCAGCAGCCCCCGTTTGCGCCAGGACAATGAGCAGTTCTTC. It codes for CASSPRLRQDNEQFF.